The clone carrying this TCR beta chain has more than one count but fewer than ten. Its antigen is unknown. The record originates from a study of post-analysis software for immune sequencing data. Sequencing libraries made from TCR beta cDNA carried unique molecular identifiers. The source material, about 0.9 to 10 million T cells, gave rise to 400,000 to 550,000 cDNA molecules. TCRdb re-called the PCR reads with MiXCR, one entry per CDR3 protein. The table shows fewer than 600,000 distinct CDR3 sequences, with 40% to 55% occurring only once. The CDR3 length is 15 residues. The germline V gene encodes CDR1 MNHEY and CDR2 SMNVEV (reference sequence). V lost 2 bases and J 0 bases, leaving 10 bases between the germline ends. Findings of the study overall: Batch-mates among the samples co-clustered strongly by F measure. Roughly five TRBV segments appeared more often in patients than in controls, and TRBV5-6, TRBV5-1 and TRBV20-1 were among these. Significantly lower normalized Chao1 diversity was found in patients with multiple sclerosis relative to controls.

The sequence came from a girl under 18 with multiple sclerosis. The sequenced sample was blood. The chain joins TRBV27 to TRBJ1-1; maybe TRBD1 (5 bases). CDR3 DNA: TGTGCCAGCAGTTTAGGGGGTACTGTGAACACTGAAGCTTTCTTT. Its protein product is CASSLGGTVNTEAFF.